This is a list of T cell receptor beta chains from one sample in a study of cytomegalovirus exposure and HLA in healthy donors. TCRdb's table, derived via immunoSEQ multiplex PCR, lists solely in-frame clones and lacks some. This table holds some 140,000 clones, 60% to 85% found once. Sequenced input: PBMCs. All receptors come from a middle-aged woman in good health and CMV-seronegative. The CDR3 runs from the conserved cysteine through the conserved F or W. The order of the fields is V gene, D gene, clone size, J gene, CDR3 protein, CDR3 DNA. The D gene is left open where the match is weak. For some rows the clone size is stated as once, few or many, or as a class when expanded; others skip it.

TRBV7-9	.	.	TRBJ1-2	CASSLDGLPYGYTF	TGTGCCAGCAGCTTAGACGGACTACCTTATGGCTACACCTTC
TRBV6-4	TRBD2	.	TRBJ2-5	CASSDSSRTSGIQETQYF	TGTGCCAGCAGTGACTCATCGAGGACTAGCGGGATACAAGAGACCCAGTACTTC
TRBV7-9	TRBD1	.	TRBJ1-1	CASSSRDRDTEAFF	TGTGCCAGCAGCTCCCGGGACAGGGATACTGAAGCTTTCTTT
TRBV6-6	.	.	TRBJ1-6	CASSYSMSPLHF	TGTGCCAGCAGTTACTCTATGTCACCCCTCCACTTT
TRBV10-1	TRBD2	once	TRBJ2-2	CASSEGGSNTGELFF	TGCGCCAGCAGTGAAGGCGGGAGCAACACCGGGGAGCTGTTTTTT
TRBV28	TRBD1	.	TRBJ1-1	CASRTGGTEAFF	TGTGCCAGCAGGACAGGGGGCACTGAAGCTTTCTTT
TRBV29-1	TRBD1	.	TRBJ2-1	CSVDDRDTHEDEQFF	TGCAGCGTTGATGACAGGGACACCCATGAGGATGAGCAGTTCTTC
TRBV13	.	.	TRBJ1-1	CASSFYEVGTEAFF	TGTGCCAGCAGCTTTTACGAGGTGGGCACTGAAGCTTTCTTT
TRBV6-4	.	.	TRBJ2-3	CASSDTVRETDTQYF	TGTGCCAGCAGTGACACTGTCAGGGAAACAGATACGCAGTATTTT
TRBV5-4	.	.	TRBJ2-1	CASSPVGGSRSSYNEQFF	TGTGCCAGCAGCCCCGTCGGCGGCAGCCGAAGCTCCTACAATGAGCAGTTCTTC
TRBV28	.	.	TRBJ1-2	CASRLRSTFNYGYTF	TGTGCCAGCAGGCTACGATCAACCTTTAACTATGGCTACACCTTC
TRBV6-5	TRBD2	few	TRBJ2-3	CASSLAGGPTDTQYF	TGTGCCAGCAGTCTAGCGGGGGGCCCCACAGATACGCAGTATTTT
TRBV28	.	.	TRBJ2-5	CASSLTLVAEQETQYF	TGTGCCAGCAGTTTAACCCTAGTGGCGGAACAAGAGACCCAGTACTTC
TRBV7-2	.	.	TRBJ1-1	CASSSRGRTEAFF	TGTGCCAGCAGCTCCAGGGGTAGGACTGAAGCTTTCTTT
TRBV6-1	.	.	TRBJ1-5	CASRAGYGNQPQHF	TGTGCCTCCCGGGCAGGGTACGGTAATCAGCCCCAGCATTTT
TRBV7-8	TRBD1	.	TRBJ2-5	CASSLSNRGEETQYF	TGTGCCAGCAGCCTGTCTAACAGGGGTGAGGAGACCCAGTACTTC
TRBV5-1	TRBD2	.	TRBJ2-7	CASSWGRTREGYEQYF	TGCGCCAGCAGCTGGGGTAGGACCCGGGAGGGGTACGAGCAGTACTTC
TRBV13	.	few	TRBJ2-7	CASSLGLGVREQYF	TGTGCCAGCAGCTTAGGCCTAGGGGTCCGCGAGCAGTACTTC
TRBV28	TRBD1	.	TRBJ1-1	CASSLGQGAYTEAFF	TGTGCCAGCAGTTTGGGACAGGGGGCATACACTGAAGCTTTCTTT
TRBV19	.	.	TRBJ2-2	CASSYAGELFF	TGTGCCAGTAGCTACGCCGGGGAGCTGTTTTTT
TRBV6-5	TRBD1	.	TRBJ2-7	CASRRGQGYSYEQYF	TGTGCCAGCAGACGTGGACAGGGTTACTCCTACGAGCAGTACTTC
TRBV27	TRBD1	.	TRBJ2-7	CASSLGQGSGEQYF	TGTGCCAGCAGTTTAGGACAGGGGTCTGGCGAGCAGTACTTC
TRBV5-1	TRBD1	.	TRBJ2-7	CASSSPGQGAEQYF	TGCGCCAGCAGCTCTCCGGGACAGGGGGCCGAGCAGTACTTC
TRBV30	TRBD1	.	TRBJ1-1	CAWGSPDRLLTFF	TGTGCCTGGGGATCGCCGGACAGGCTCTTAACTTTCTTT